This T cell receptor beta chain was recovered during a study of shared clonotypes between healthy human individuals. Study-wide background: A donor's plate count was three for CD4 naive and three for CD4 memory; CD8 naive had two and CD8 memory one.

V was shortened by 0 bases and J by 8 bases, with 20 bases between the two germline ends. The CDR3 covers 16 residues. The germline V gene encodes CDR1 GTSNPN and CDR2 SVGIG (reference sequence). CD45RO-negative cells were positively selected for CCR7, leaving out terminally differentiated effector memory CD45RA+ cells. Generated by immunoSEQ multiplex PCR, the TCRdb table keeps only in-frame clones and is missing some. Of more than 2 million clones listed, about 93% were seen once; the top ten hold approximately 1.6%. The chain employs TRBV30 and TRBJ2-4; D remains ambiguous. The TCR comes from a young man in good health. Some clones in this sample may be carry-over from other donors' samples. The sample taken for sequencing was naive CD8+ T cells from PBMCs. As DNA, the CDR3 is TGTGCCTGGAGTGTTGGTGGTGGCCTTGATTTGGACATTCAGTACTTC. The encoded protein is CAWSVGGGLDLDIQYF.